One T cell receptor beta chain is described in this entry. This specimen belongs to a study of blood T cell repertoires in COVID-19. For the study at large: Samples representing acute and convalescent COVID-19 were sourced from the United States, Italy and Spain. The cDNA or gDNA used as material had been derived from T cells, B-cell-depleted T cells, or PBMCs.

Losses at the gene ends were 5 bases for V and 0 bases for J; bases not matched to a gene: 0. The length of the CDR3 is 13 residues. Germline CDR1 is GTSNPN and CDR2 is SVGIG (reference sequence). Authors' analysis steps: Estimated nucleated cell counts came from reference gene primer amplification. Libraries were prepared by immunoSEQ multiplex PCR; TCRdb keeps only in-frame clonotypes and omits some of them. That table gives V, J and clone size, and the DNA gave D and trimming. The sample contains around 130,000 clones, 70% to 85% of which appear only once. The chain couples TRBV30 to TRBJ2-2, with TRBD1 matching over 7 bases. The specimen sequenced was peripheral blood. This TCR was sampled from a woman aged 80 or over with acute or convalescent COVID-19. The CDR3 here is CAWDRANTGELFF. The CDR3 DNA reads as TGTGCCTGGGACAGGGCGAACACCGGGGAGCTGTTTTTT. The full variable domain, in which reference TRBV30 and TRBJ2-2 provide the parts outside the CDR3, is SQTIHQWPATLVQPVGSPLSLECTVEGTSNPNLYWYRQAAGRGLQLLFYSVGIGQISSEVPQNLSASRPQDRQFILSSKKLLLSDSGFYLCAWDRANTGELFFGEGSRLTVL.